Below are 29 T cell receptor beta chains sequenced from a single sample in a study of blood T cell repertoires in COVID-19 (dated by TCRdb to the early 2020s). Library preparation employed the immunoSEQ multiplex PCR assay. The source is immuneACCESS, and TCRdb retained only in-frame sequences with V and J called. Part of the clones is not carried over; for the studies checked, unresolved V genes explain less than half of this, and the remainder is unexplained. The sample table shows 60,000 to 75,000 clones, and around two thirds are seen once. The ten top clones hold roughly 50% of the sample. Specimen: PBMCs or T cells enriched from blood (not recorded which). These receptors came from a woman between 55 and 75 years old who had been exposed to COVID-19.

The rearrangement uses TRBV9 and TRBJ2-1, with D perhaps matching TRBD1 (5 bases). Germline V CDR1 and CDR2: SGDLS, YYNGEE. The CDR3 totals 15 residues. V dropped 4 bases and J dropped 5 bases, with 16 bases sitting between them. The CDR3 coding sequence is TGTGCCAGCAGCCTTACTACAGGAGCCAACAATGAGCAGTTCTTC. Protein product: CASSLTTGANNEQFF.

This sequence joins TRBV4-2 and TRBJ1-3, with D unclear. Germline V gives CDR1 LGHNA, CDR2 YNFKEQ. Trimming shortened V by 1 base and J by 4 bases, and 5 bases separated the two germline ends. The CDR3 loop spans 13 amino acids. The CDR3 sequence is CASSQGEGNTIYF. CDR3 nucleotides: TGTGCCAGCAGCCAAGGGGAGGGAAACACCATATATTTT.

This chain joins TRBV6-1 and TRBJ1-1; perhaps TRBD1 as D (5 bases). V gave up 2 bases and J gave up 7 bases, with 11 bases separating them. The CDR3 has 13 amino acids. Per the germline V gene, CDR1 is MNHNS and CDR2 is SASEGT. The CDR3 spells CASSEWSTVEAFF. The CDR3 coding sequence is TGTGCCAGCAGTGAATGGTCGACAGTTGAAGCTTTCTTT.

The V call is TRBV30, the J call TRBJ2-3; 12 bases are shared with TRBD2. CDR3 size: 15 residues. Trimming removed 3 bases from V and 5 bases from J; junction bases left unmatched: 6. Germline CDR1 reads GTSNPN; CDR2 reads SVGIG (reference sequence). The CDR3 sequence: CAWSVTSGRGDTQYF. The CDR3 nucleotides are TGTGCCTGGAGCGTGACTAGCGGGAGAGGAGATACGCAGTATTTT.

CDR3: CASSQGGTRSYNEQFF. The CDR3 DNA follows: TGCGCCAGCAGCCAAGGGGGGACTAGGTCCTACAATGAGCAGTTCTTC. The chain recombines TRBV4-3 with TRBJ2-1; 8 bases match TRBD2. CDR3 size: 16 residues. Germline-derived CDR1 and CDR2 are LGHNA and YSLEER. J lost 1 base, V lost 1 base, and 3 bases had no gene match.

In its sample, this clone was seen once. The J gene is TRBJ1-6, the V gene TRBV3-1 (or the pseudogene TRBV3-2), with TRBD1 as a possible D gene (6 bases). V lost 5 bases, J lost 7 bases, and 12 bases lay in between. The germline V gene has CDR1 LGHDT and CDR2 YNNKEL (reference sequence). The CDR3 is 14 residues long. The CDR3: CASSKQGPNSPLHF. For the CDR3, the DNA is TGTGCCAGCAGCAAACAGGGCCCCAATTCACCCCTCCACTTT.

V and J are TRBV7-8 and TRBJ1-1; TRBD1 might be the D (6 bases). Germline assignment: CDR1 SGHVS and CDR2 FQNEAQ. Trimming stripped 5 bases from V and 2 bases from J, with 24 bases between. The CDR3 loop spans 18 amino acids. The CDR3 region is CASSHPPRLGQINTEAFF. The CDR3 DNA follows: TGTGCCAGCAGCCACCCCCCCCGTCTCGGACAGATTAACACTGAAGCTTTCTTT.

V usage is TRBV5-6 and J usage is TRBJ1-1, with no clear D. The length of the CDR3 is 14 residues. Germline assignment: CDR1 SGHDT and CDR2 YYEEEE. Trimming left V 3 bases short and J 4 bases short, with 13 bases between. DNA for the CDR3: TGTGCCAGCAGCTACTCTAACCCGGGCACTGAAGCTTTCTTT. Amino acids: CASSYSNPGTEAFF. The complete variable domain, with remaining parts taken from reference TRBV5-6 and TRBJ1-1, reads DAGVTQSPTHLIKTRGQQVTLRCSPKSGHDTVSWYQQALGQGPQFIFQYYEEEERQRGNFPDRFSGHQFPNYSSELNVNALLLGDSALYLCASSYSNPGTEAFFGQGTRLTVV.

The chain recombines TRBV7-9 with TRBJ2-6, with D possibly matching TRBD2 (5 bases). Trimming took 5 bases from V and 0 from J, leaving 14 bases between them. The length of the CDR3 is 17 residues. Germline lookup yields CDR1 SEHNR and CDR2 FQNEAQ (reference sequence). The CDR3: CASSPRRGSSGANVLTF. The CDR3 DNA is TGTGCCAGCAGCCCACGAAGAGGGAGCTCTGGGGCCAACGTCCTGACTTTC.

This clone was observed at least ten times. The rearrangement uses TRBV5-3 and TRBJ1-6; a weak D match, TRBD1 (6 bases). TRBV5-3 is identified as an open reading frame with a role that is uncertain. The V end lost 4 bases, the J end lost 7 bases, and 12 bases lay between the germline ends. The CDR3 has 14 residues. The DNA of the CDR3 is TGTGCCAGAAGCGAGGACAGCGAGAATTCACCCCTCCACTTT. Translation gives CARSEDSENSPLHF.

This clone has just a few counts. The V call is TRBV28, the J call TRBJ1-6; tentative D call: TRBD1 (6 bases). There are 14 residues in the CDR3. Germline V CDR1 and CDR2: MDHEN, SYDVKM. The V end lost 4 bases, the J end lost 6 bases, and 10 bases lay between the germline ends. The CDR3 region is CASSSGQSNSPLHF. CDR3 sequence (DNA): TGTGCCAGCAGTTCCGGACAGAGTAATTCACCCCTCCACTTT.

This clone has a handful of counts. The gene calls are TRBV30 and TRBJ1-5, with 8 bases fitting TRBD1. CDR3 length equals 14 residues. J lost 6 bases, V lost 3 bases, and 7 bases had no gene match. Germline V gene data show CDR1 as GTSNPN and CDR2 as SVGIG (reference sequence). CDR3 DNA sequence: TGTGCCTGGAGCCGACAGGGGCGGATTCAGCCCCAGCATTTT. Its protein is CAWSRQGRIQPQHF.

V is TRBV2 and J is TRBJ2-2, with TRBD2 as a possible D gene (6 bases). This CDR3 has 11 residues. Trimming took 8 bases from V and 5 from J, leaving 6 bases between them. Germline V lookup: CDR1 SNHLY, CDR2 FYNNEI. The CDR3: CASGGTGELFF. In DNA form, the CDR3 reads TGTGCCAGCGGGGGGACCGGGGAGCTGTTTTTT.

The rearrangement uses TRBV10-3 and TRBJ1-1; D unresolved. Germline CDR1 is ENHRY and CDR2 is SYGVKD. The CDR3 covers 12 residues. V gave up 3 bases and J gave up 3 bases, with 5 bases separating them. In DNA form, the CDR3 reads TGTGCCATCAGTGACAGGCACACTGAAGCTTTCTTT. The encoded protein is CAISDRHTEAFF.

In this sample, this clone turned up a few times. This sequence joins TRBV30 and TRBJ1-5; TRBD1 agrees at 7 bases. V shed 5 bases and J 0 bases; nucleotides not matched to a gene: 1. The CDR3 extends over 13 amino acids. The germline V gene has CDR1 GTSNPN and CDR2 SVGIG (reference sequence). The CDR3 sequence: CAWDRDSNQPQHF. Here the CDR3 DNA reads TGTGCCTGGGACAGGGATAGCAATCAGCCCCAGCATTTT.

CDR3 DNA sequence: TGCAGTGCTAGCTCACTAAAAGCTTTCTTT. It codes for CSASSLKAFF. This chain connects TRBV20-1 to TRBJ1-1, with D uncertain. Germline CDR1 DFQATT, CDR2 SNEGSKA (reference sequence). Trimming took 3 bases from V and 9 from J, leaving 8 bases between them. The CDR3 is 10 amino acids.

This clone has a single count. The chain links TRBV2 to TRBJ1-5; D is ambiguous. CDR3 size: 15 residues. V was trimmed by 4 bases and J by 2 bases, leaving 12 bases between them. In germline, CDR1 is SNHLY, CDR2 FYNNEI. The CDR3: CASSAPGSRNQPQHF. The CDR3 DNA sequence: TGTGCCAGCAGTGCCCCCGGGAGTCGCAATCAGCCCCAGCATTTT. The whole variable domain, filled in from reference TRBV2 and TRBJ1-5, reads EPEVTQTPSHQVTQMGQEVILRCVPISNHLYFYWYRQILGQKVEFLVSFYNNEISEKSEIFDDQFSVERPDGSNFTLKIRSTKLEDSAMYFCASSAPGSRNQPQHFGDGTRLSIL.

The chain has TRBV15 and TRBJ2-7; D ambiguous. The CDR3 has 14 residues. The germline V gene encodes CDR1 LNHNV and CDR2 YYDKDF (reference sequence). Trimming stripped 0 bases from V and 2 bases from J, with 8 bases between. The CDR3 protein is CATSRDRGTYEQYF. CDR3 nucleotides: TGTGCCACCAGCAGAGATCGCGGCACCTACGAGCAGTACTTC.

The chain employs TRBV3-1 (or the pseudogene TRBV3-2) and TRBJ1-2; no definite D call. The CDR3 consists of 14 residues. Germline V gene data show CDR1 as LGHDT and CDR2 as YNNKEL (reference sequence). V shed 4 bases and J shed 0 bases, with 9 bases lying between them. The CDR3 bases are TGTGCCAGCAGCCCGGGATCCGCTAACTATGGCTACACCTTC. Translating gives CASSPGSANYGYTF.

The chain couples TRBV3-1 (or the pseudogene TRBV3-2) to TRBJ1-6; D gene unclear. Germline lookup yields CDR1 LGHDT and CDR2 YNNKEL (reference sequence). This CDR3 region has 13 residues. The V end was cut by 5 bases, the J end by 8 bases, with 10 bases between. The CDR3 here is CASSKGLDSPLHF. Here the CDR3 DNA reads TGTGCCAGCAGCAAAGGGTTAGATTCACCCCTCCACTTT.

A few counts support this clone. This sequence joins TRBV5-4 and TRBJ1-3, with 7 bases identical to TRBD1. The germline gives CDR1 SGHNT, CDR2 YYREEE (reference sequence). The CDR3 has 16 residues. V shed 4 bases, J shed 4 bases, and the junction held 11 bases outside the gene matches. CDR3 loop: CASSGYDRERGNTIYF. CDR3 bases: TGTGCCAGCAGCGGTTATGACAGGGAAAGGGGAAACACCATATATTTT.

The V gene is TRBV28, the J gene TRBJ1-1; D is ambiguous. The V gene lost 4 bases and the J gene lost 6 bases, with 12 bases spanning the gap. The CDR3 totals 13 residues. The germline CDR1 and CDR2 sequences are MDHEN and SYDVKM. The CDR3: CASSSITASEAFF. The CDR3 region has the DNA TGTGCCAGCAGTTCCATAACAGCCTCTGAAGCTTTCTTT.

V is TRBV18 and J is TRBJ1-1; D ambiguous. Trimming stripped 5 bases from V and 1 base from J, with 8 bases between. This CDR3 region has 13 residues. Germline V gene lookup returns CDR1 KGHSH and CDR2 LQKENI. The DNA of the CDR3 is TGTGCCAGCTCAGAACAACCGAACACTGAAGCTTTCTTT. It codes for CASSEQPNTEAFF.

The chain carries TRBV5-1 and TRBJ2-3; 9 bases are shared with TRBD1. V lost 4 bases and J lost 6; bases outside the gene matches: 18. The CDR3 extends over 18 amino acids. From germline, CDR1 is SGHRS and CDR2 YFSETQ. CDR3 coding DNA: TGCGCCAGCAGCCTCCGAGGTTTTTCACAGGGGGCACATGATACGCAGTATTTT. It specifies CASSLRGFSQGAHDTQYF.

This clone was seen many times. The chain joins TRBV2 to TRBJ1-6, with TRBD1 matching over 11 bases. The CDR3 runs to 13 residues. The trim removed 6 bases at V and 10 bases at J, leaving 2 bases unmatched. Germline CDR1 SNHLY, CDR2 FYNNEI. The CDR3 here is CASRGTGGSPLHF. The CDR3 bases are TGTGCCAGCAGAGGGACAGGGGGATCACCCCTCCACTTT.

The table lists this clone with a count of one. This sequence joins TRBV28 and TRBJ1-2, with D perhaps matching TRBD1 (6 bases). The V gene's germline CDR1 is MDHEN and CDR2 SYDVKM. The CDR3 is 14 amino acids. V was cut by 3 bases and J by 8 bases, with 16 bases left in between. CDR3 sequence (DNA): TGTGCCAGCAGTTTGTCAGGGGCCCCTACGGGCTACACCTTC. Translating it yields CASSLSGAPTGYTF.

A few counts support this clone. The gene calls are TRBV2 and TRBJ2-7; D unclear. The CDR3 has 13 residues. V lost 4 bases to trimming and J lost 4 bases, with 11 bases between them. Looked up from germline, CDR1 is SNHLY and CDR2 is FYNNEI. The CDR3 DNA reads as TGTGCCAGCAGTGTGGCCGACGGGTACGAGCAGTACTTC. Translated: CASSVADGYEQYF.

The chain is built from TRBV11-2 and TRBJ1-1; tentative D call: TRBD1 (6 bases). The V end was cut by 5 bases, the J end by 1 base, with 14 bases between. Germline lookup yields CDR1 SGHAT and CDR2 FQNNGV. The CDR3 has 15 amino acids. DNA for the CDR3: TGTGCCAGCAGCCACCTCCCGGGACAGAACACTGAAGCTTTCTTT. It is translated as CASSHLPGQNTEAFF. The whole variable domain, remainder taken from reference TRBV11-2 and TRBJ1-1, is EAGVAQSPRYKIIEKRQSVAFWCNPISGHATLYWYQQILGQGPKLLIQFQNNGVVDDSQLPKDRFSAERLKGVDSTLKIQPAKLEDSAVYLCASSHLPGQNTEAFFGQGTRLTVV.

V gene TRBV28 combines with J gene TRBJ1-5; 7 bases are shared with TRBD1. The CDR3 has 17 residues. The V and J ends lost 3 bases and 0 bases, in that order; junction bases with no gene match: 8. Per the germline V gene, CDR1 is MDHEN and CDR2 is SYDVKM. The CDR3 coding sequence is TGTGCCAGCAGTTTGACAGGGAAGGGATATAGCAATCAGCCCCAGCATTTT. Translated: CASSLTGKGYSNQPQHF.